This TCR beta chain was sequenced for a study of PD-L1 blockade in urothelial cancer. The CDR3 is made up of 14 amino acids. Trimming removed 5 bases from V and 2 bases from J, with 10 bases in between. Germline V gene lookup returns CDR1 LNHDA and CDR2 SQIVND (reference sequence). Repertoires were generated with immunoSEQ multiplex PCR, while TCRdb's copy carries only in-frame clones and drops some. The sample lists 100,000 to 150,000 clones, about 84% occurring once. The sample's time point: peripheral blood 6 weeks after treatment start. This receptor was obtained from a man aged 45-60 years with urothelial cancer. The rearrangement uses TRBV19 and TRBJ1-3; D is possibly TRBD1 (6 bases). The sequencing used PBMCs, collected around atezolizumab (anti-PD-L1) treatment. The DNA for the CDR3 is TGTGCCAGTAGTCGCAGGGGAACTGGAAACACCATATATTTT. Its protein product is CASSRRGTGNTIYF.